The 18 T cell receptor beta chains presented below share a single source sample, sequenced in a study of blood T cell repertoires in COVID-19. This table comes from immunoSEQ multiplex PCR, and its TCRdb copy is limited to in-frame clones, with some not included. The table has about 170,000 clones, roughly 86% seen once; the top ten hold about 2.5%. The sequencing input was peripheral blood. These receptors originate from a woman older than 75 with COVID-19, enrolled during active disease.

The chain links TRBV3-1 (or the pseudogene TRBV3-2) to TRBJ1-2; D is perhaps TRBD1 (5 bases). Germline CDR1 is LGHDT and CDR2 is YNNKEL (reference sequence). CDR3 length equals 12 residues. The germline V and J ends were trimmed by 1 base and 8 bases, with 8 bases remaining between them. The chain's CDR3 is CASSQAQGGYTF. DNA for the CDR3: TGTGCCAGCAGCCAAGCCCAGGGCGGCTACACCTTC.

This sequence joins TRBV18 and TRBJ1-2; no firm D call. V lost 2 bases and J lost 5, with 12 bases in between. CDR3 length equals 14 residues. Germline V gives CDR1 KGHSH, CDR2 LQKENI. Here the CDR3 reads CASSPGRTVYGYTF. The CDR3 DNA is TGTGCCAGCTCACCAGGGAGGACGGTGTATGGCTACACCTTC.

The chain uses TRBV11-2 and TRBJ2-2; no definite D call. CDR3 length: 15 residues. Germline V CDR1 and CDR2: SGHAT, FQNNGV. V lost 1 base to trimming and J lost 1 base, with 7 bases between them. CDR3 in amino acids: CASSLASQNTGELFF. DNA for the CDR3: TGTGCCAGCAGCTTAGCCTCACAGAACACCGGGGAGCTGTTTTTT.

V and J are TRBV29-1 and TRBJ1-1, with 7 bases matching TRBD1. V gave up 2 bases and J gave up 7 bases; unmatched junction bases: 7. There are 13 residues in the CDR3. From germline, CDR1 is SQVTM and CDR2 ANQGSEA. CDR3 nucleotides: TGCAGCGTTGAAAAAAGGGGGCGGATTGAAGCTTTCTTT. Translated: CSVEKRGRIEAFF.

The CDR3 region is CASMGTDLYSNQPQHF. Here the CDR3 DNA reads TGTGCCAGTATGGGGACTGACCTCTATAGCAATCAGCCCCAGCATTTT. The chain links TRBV19 to TRBJ1-5, with D perhaps TRBD1 (5 bases). This CDR3 has 16 residues. The germline gives CDR1 LNHDA, CDR2 SQIVND (reference sequence). The V gene lost 7 bases and the J gene lost 0 bases, with 16 bases spanning the gap.

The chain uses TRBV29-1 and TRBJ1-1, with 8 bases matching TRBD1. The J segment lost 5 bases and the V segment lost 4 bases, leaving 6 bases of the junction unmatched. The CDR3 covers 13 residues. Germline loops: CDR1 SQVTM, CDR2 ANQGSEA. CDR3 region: CSVGQGQGTEAFF. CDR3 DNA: TGCAGCGTTGGACAGGGGCAAGGGACTGAAGCTTTCTTT.

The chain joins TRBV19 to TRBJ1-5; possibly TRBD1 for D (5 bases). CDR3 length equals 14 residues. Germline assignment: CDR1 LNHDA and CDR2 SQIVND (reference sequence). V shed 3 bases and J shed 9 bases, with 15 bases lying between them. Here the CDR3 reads CASSMFTAGRPQHF. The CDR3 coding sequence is TGTGCCAGTAGTATGTTCACAGCGGGGCGGCCCCAGCATTTT. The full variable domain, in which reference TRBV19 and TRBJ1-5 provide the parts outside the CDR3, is DGGITQSPKYLFRKEGQNVTLSCEQNLNHDAMYWYRQDPGQGLRLIYYSQIVNDFQKGDIAEGYSVSREKKESFPLTVTSAQKNPTAFYLCASSMFTAGRPQHFGDGTRLSIL.

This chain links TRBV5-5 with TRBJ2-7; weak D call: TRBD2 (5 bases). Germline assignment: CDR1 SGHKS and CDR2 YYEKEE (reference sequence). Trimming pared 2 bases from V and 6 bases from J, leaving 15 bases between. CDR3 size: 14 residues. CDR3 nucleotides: TGTGCCAGCAGCTTTGTGGCGGGCTTTGGCGAGCAGTACTTC. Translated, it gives CASSFVAGFGEQYF. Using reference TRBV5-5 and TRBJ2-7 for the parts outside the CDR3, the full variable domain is DAGVTQSPTHLIKTRGQQVTLRCSPISGHKSVSWYQQVLGQGPQFIFQYYEKEERGRGNFPDRFSARQFPNYSSELNVNALLLGDSALYLCASSFVAGFGEQYFGPGTRLTVT.

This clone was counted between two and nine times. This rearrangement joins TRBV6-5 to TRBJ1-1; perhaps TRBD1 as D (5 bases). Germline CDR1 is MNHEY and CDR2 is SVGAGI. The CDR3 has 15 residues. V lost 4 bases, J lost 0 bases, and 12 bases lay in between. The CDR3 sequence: CASSFGRALNTEAFF. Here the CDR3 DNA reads TGTGCCAGCAGTTTTGGCAGGGCGTTGAACACTGAAGCTTTCTTT.

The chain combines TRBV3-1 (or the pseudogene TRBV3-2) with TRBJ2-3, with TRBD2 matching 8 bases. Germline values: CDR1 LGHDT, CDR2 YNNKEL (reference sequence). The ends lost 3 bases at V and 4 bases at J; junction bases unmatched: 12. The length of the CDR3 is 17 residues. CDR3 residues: CASSQVLAGIGPDTQYF. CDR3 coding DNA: TGTGCCAGCAGCCAGGTATTAGCGGGAATTGGTCCAGATACGCAGTATTTT.

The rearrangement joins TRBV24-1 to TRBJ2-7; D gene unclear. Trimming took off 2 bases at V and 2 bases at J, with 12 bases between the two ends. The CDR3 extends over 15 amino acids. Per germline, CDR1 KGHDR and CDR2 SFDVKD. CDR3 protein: CATSDSRQETYEQYF. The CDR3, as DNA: TGTGCCACCAGTGATTCCCGACAAGAGACCTACGAGCAGTACTTC.

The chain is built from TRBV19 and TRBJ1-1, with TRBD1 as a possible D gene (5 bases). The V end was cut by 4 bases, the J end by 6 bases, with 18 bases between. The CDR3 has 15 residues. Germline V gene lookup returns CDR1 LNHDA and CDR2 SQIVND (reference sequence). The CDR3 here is CASSTTPLQESEAFF. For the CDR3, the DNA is TGTGCCAGTAGTACGACTCCCTTACAGGAATCTGAAGCTTTCTTT.

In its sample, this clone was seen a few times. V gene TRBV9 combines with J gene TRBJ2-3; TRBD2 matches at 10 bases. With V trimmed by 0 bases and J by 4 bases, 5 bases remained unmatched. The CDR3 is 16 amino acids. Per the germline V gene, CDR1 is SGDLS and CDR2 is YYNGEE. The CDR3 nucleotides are TGTGCCAGCAGCGTAGAACTAGCGGGAACCCCAGATACGCAGTATTTT. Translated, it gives CASSVELAGTPDTQYF.

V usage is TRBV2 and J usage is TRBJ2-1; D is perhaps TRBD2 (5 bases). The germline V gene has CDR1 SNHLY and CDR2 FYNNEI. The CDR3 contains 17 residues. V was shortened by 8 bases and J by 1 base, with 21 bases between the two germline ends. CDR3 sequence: CASGSLGLVVSYNEQFF. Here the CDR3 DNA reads TGTGCCAGCGGATCGCTCGGACTGGTCGTTTCCTACAATGAGCAGTTCTTC.

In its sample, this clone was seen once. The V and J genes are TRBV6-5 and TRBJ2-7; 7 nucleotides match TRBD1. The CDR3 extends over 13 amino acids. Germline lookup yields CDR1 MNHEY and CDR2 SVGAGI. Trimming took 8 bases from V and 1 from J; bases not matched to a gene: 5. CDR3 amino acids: CASSRDRSYEQYF. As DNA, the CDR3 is TGTGCCAGCTCTCGGGACAGATCCTACGAGCAGTACTTC.

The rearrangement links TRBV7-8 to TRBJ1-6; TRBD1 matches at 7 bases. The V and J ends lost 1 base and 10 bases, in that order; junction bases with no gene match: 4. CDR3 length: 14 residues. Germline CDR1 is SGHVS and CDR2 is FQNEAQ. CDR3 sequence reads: CASSLGDSGSPLHF. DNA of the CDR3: TGTGCCAGCAGCTTAGGGGACAGTGGCTCACCCCTCCACTTT. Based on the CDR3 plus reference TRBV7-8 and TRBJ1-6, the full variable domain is GAGVSQSPRYKVAKRGQDVALRCDPISGHVSLFWYQQALGQGPEFLTYFQNEAQLDKSGLPSDRFFAERPEGSVSTLKIQRTQQEDSAVYLCASSLGDSGSPLHFGNGTRLTVT.

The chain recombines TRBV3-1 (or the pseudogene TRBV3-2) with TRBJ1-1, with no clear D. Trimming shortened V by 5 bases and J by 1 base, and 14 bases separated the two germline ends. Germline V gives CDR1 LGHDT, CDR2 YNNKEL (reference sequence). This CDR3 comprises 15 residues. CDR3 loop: CASSTFVGRNTEAFF. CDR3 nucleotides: TGTGCCAGCAGCACCTTTGTGGGGAGGAACACTGAAGCTTTCTTT.

The CDR3 nucleotides read TGTGCCAGCAGTTACCCCAGACAGAAGAACACCGGGGAGCTGTTTTTT. This encodes CASSYPRQKNTGELFF. The chain joins TRBV6-6 to TRBJ2-2, with D possibly being TRBD1 (5 bases). CDR3 length equals 16 residues. Germline CDR1 is MNHNY and CDR2 is SVGAGI (reference sequence). V was cut by 2 bases and J by 1 base, with 11 bases left in between.